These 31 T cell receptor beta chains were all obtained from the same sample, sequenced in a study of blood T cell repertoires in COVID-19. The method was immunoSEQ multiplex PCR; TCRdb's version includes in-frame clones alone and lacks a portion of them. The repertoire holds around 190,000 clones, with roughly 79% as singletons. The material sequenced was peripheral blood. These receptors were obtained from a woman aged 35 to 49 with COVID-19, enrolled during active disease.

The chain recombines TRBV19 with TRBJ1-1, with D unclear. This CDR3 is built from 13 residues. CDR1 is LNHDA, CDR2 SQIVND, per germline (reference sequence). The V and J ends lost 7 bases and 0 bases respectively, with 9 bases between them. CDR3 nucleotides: TGTGCCAGTAAACTAACGGTGAACACTGAAGCTTTCTTT. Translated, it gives CASKLTVNTEAFF.

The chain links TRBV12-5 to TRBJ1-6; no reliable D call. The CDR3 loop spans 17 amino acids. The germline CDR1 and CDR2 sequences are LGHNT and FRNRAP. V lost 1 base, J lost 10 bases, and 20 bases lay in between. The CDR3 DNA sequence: TGTGCTAGTGGTTTGGGGAGAGACGGACTTGGTAGATCACCCCTCCACTTT. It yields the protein CASGLGRDGLGRSPLHF.

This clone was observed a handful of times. Written as DNA, the CDR3 is TGTGCCAGCAGCTTAAACAGGGGGCGGGGGGCCGGGGAGCTGTTTTTT. Its protein product is CASSLNRGRGAGELFF. The V and J genes are TRBV7-8 and TRBJ2-2; TRBD1 is a possible D gene (9 bases). Germline values: CDR1 SGHVS, CDR2 FQNEAQ. The V gene lost 2 bases and the J gene lost 6 bases, with 16 bases spanning the gap. This CDR3 is built from 16 residues.

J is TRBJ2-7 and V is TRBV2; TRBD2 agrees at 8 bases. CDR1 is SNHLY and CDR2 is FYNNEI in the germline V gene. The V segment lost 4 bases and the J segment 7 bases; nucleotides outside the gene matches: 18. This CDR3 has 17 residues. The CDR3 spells CASSGEFGLAWGNEQYV. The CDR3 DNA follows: TGTGCCAGCAGTGGGGAATTTGGACTAGCCTGGGGAAATGAGCAGTACGTC.

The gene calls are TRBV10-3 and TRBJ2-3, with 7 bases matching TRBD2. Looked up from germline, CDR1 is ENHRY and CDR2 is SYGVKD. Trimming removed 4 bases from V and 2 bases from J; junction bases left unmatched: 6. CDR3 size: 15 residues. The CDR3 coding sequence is TGTGCCATCAGTGCCCCTAGCGGACCCACAGATACGCAGTATTTT. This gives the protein CAISAPSGPTDTQYF.

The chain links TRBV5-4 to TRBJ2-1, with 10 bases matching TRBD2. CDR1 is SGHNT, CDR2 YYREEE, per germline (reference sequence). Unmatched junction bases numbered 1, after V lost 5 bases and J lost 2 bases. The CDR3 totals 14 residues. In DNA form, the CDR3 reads TGTGCCAGCAGGAGCGGGGGGGCCTACAATGAGCAGTTCTTC. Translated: CASRSGGAYNEQFF.

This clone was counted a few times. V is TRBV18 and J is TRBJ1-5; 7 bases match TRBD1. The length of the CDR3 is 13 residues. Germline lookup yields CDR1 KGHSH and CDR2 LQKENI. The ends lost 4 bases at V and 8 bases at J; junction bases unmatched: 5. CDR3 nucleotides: TGTGCCAGCTCACAGGGGGCGCGGAAGCCCCAGCATTTT. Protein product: CASSQGARKPQHF. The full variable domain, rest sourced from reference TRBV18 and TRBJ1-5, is NAGVMQNPRHLVRRRGQEARLRCSPMKGHSHVYWYRQLPEEGLKFMVYLQKENIIDESGMPKERFSAEFPKEGPSILRIQQVVRGDSAAYFCASSQGARKPQHFGDGTRLSIL.

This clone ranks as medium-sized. The CDR3 region has the DNA TGTGCCAGCAGCTTAGTCGAAGCCGCTAACTATGGCTACACCTTC. Residues: CASSLVEAANYGYTF. The chain links TRBV7-9 to TRBJ1-2; D is uncertain. The CDR3 runs to 15 residues. CDR1 and CDR2 from the germline V gene are SEHNR and FQNEAQ (reference sequence). The V gene lost 1 base and the J gene lost 0 bases, with 9 bases spanning the gap.

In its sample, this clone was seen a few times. The CDR3 spells CASSPQGATPTAFF. CDR3 coding DNA: TGTGCCAGCAGCCCACAGGGGGCGACCCCCACCGCTTTCTTT. This chain uses TRBV7-9 with TRBJ1-1; TRBD1 aligns across 9 bases. The CDR3 is 14 residues long. The V gene's germline CDR1 is SEHNR and CDR2 FQNEAQ (reference sequence). Losses at the gene ends were 5 bases for V and 11 bases for J; bases not matched to a gene: 12.

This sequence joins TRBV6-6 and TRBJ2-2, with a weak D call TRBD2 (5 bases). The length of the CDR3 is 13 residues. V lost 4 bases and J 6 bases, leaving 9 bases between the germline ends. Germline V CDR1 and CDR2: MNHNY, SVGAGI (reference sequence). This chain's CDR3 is CASSLDSAGELFF. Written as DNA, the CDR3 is TGTGCCAGCAGTTTGGACTCCGCCGGGGAGCTGTTTTTT.

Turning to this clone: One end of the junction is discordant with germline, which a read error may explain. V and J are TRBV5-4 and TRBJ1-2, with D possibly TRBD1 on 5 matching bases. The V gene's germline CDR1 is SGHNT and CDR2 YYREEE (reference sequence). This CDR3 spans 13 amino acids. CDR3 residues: CASSLGQQPTLPF. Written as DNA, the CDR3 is TGTGCCAGCAGCTTGGGACAGCAGCCTACTTTACCCTTC.

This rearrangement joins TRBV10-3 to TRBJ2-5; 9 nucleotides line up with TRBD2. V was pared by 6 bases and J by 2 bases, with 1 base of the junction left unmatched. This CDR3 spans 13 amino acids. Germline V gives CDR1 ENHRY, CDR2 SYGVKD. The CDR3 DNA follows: TGTGCCATCAGGCTAGCGGGACAAGAGACCCAGTACTTC. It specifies CAIRLAGQETQYF.

CDR3 sequence: CASTEDQPGHWNTEAFF. For the CDR3, the DNA is TGTGCCAGTACCGAGGACCAGCCCGGACACTGGAACACTGAAGCTTTCTTT. This chain uses TRBV19 with TRBJ1-1; tentative D call: TRBD1 (5 bases). Per germline, CDR1 LNHDA and CDR2 SQIVND (reference sequence). V was trimmed by 7 bases and J by 1 base, leaving 22 bases between them. The CDR3 loop spans 17 amino acids.

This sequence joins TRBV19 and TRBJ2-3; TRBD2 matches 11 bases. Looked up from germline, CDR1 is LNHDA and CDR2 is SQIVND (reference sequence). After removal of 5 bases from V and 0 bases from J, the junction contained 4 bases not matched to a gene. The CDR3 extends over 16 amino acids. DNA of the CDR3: TGTGCCAGTAGTCCGTTAGCGGGGGGGAGCACAGATACGCAGTATTTT. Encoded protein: CASSPLAGGSTDTQYF.

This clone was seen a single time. The CDR3 DNA reads TGTGCCAGCTCACCCGGGATAGGAGAGACCCAGTACTTC. This translates into CASSPGIGETQYF. The chain is built from TRBV18 and TRBJ2-5, with D tentatively TRBD2 (5 bases). Between the trimmed V and J ends, which lost 3 bases and 4 bases, there was a span of 9 bases. This CDR3 contains 13 residues. CDR1 is KGHSH and CDR2 is LQKENI in the germline V gene.

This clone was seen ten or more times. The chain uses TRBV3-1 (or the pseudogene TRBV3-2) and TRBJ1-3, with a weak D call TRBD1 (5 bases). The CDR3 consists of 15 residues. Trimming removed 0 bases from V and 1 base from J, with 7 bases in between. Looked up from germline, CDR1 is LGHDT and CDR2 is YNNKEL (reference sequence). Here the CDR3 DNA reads TGTGCCAGCAGCCAAGACGGGGGTTCTGGAAACACCATATATTTT. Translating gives CASSQDGGSGNTIYF.

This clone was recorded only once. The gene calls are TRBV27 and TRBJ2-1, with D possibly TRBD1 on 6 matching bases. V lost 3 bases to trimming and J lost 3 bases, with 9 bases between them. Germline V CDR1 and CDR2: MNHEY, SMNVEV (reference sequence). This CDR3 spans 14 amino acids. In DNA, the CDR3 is TGTGCCAGCAGTTTGAAGACAGGCTACAATGAGCAGTTCTTC. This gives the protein CASSLKTGYNEQFF.

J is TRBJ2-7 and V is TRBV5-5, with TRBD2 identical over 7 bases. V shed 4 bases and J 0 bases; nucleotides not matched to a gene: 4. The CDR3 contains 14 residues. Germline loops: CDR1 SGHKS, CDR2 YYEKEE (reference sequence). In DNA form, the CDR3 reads TGTGCCAGCAGCCCTAGCGGAACCTCCTACGAGCAGTACTTC. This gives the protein CASSPSGTSYEQYF.

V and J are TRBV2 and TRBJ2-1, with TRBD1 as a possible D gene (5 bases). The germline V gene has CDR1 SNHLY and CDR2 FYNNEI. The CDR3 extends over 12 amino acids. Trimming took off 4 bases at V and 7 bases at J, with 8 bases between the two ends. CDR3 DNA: TGTGCCAGCAGTGCAGGGCCGAATGAGCAGTTCTTC. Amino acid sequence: CASSAGPNEQFF.

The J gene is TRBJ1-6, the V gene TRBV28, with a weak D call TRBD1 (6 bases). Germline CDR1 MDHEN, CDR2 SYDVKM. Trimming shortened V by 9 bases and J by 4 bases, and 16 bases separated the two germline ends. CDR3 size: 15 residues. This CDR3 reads CASLDSRGYNSPLHF. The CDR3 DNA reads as TGTGCCAGTTTGGACTCCAGGGGTTATAATTCACCCCTCCACTTT.

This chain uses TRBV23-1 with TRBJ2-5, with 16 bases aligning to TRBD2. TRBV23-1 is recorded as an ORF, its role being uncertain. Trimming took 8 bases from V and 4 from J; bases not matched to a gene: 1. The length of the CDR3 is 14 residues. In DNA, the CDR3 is TGCGCCAGCGGGACTAGCGGGGGGGCAGAGACCCAGTACTTC. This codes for CASGTSGGAETQYF.

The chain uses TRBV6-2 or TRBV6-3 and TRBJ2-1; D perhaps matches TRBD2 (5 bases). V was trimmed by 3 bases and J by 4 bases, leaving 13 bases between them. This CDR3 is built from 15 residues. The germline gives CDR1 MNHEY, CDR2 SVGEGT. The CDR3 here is CASSYEGLKYNEQFF. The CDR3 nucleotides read TGTGCCAGCAGTTATGAAGGACTCAAATACAATGAGCAGTTCTTC.

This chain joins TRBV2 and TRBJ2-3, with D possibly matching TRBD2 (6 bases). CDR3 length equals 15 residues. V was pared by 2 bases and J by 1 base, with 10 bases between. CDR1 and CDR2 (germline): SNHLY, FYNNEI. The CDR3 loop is CASSEWGVGTDTQYF. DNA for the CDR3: TGTGCCAGCAGTGAATGGGGGGTGGGCACAGATACGCAGTATTTT.

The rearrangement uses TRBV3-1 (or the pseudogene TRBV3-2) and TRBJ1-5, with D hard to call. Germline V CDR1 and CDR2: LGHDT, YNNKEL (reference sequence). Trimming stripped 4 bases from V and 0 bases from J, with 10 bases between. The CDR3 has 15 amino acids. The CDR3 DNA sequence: TGTGCCAGCAGCCGCGGAGCGTATAGCAATCAGCCCCAGCATTTT. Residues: CASSRGAYSNQPQHF.

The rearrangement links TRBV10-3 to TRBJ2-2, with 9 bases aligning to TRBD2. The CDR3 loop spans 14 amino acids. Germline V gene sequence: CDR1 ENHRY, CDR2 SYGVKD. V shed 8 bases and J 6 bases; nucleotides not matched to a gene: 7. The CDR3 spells CAIEQLAGSGELFF. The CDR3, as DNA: TGTGCCATCGAGCAACTAGCGGGTTCCGGGGAGCTGTTTTTT.

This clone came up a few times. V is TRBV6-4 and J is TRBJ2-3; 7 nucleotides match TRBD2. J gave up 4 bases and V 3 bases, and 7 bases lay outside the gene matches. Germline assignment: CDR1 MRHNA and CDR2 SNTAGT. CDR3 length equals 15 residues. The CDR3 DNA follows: TGTGCCAGCAGTGATACTAGCGATGGACCAGATACGCAGTATTTT. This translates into CASSDTSDGPDTQYF.

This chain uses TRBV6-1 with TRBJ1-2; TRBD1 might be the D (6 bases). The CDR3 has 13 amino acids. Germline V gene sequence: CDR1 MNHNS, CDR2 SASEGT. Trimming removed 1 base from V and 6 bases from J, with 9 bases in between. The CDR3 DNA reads TGTGCCAGCAGTGAAGAGGCAGGGGATGGCTACACCTTC. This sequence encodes CASSEEAGDGYTF.

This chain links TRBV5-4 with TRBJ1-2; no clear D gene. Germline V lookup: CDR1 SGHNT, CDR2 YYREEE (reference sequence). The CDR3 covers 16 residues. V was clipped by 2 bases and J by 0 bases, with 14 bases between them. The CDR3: CASSFPPLGANYGYTF. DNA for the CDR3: TGTGCCAGCAGCTTTCCGCCCCTGGGAGCTAACTATGGCTACACCTTC. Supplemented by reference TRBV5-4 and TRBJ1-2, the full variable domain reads ETGVTQSPTHLIKTRGQQVTLRCSSQSGHNTVSWYQQALGQGPQFIFQYYREEENGRGNFPPRFSGLQFPNYSSELNVNALELDDSALYLCASSFPPLGANYGYTFGSGTRLTVV.

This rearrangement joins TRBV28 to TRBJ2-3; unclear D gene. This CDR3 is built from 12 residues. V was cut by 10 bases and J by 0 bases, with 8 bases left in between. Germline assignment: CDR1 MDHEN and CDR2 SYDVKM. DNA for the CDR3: TGTGCCACCCGAACTAGCACAGATACGCAGTATTTT. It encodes CATRTSTDTQYF.

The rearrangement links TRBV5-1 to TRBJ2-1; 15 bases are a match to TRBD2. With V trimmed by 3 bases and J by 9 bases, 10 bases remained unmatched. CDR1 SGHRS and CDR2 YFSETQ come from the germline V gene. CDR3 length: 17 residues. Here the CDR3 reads CASSSGVPGLAGGEQFF. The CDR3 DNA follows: TGCGCCAGCAGCTCGGGGGTGCCGGGACTAGCGGGAGGTGAGCAGTTCTTC.

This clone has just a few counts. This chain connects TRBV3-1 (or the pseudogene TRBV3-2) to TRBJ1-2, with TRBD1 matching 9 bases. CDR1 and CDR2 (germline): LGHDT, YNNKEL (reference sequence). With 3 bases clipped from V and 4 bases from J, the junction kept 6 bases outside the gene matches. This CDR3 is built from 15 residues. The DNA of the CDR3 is TGTGCCAGCAGCCACCCGACAGGGGGTAGCTATGGCTACACCTTC. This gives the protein CASSHPTGGSYGYTF.